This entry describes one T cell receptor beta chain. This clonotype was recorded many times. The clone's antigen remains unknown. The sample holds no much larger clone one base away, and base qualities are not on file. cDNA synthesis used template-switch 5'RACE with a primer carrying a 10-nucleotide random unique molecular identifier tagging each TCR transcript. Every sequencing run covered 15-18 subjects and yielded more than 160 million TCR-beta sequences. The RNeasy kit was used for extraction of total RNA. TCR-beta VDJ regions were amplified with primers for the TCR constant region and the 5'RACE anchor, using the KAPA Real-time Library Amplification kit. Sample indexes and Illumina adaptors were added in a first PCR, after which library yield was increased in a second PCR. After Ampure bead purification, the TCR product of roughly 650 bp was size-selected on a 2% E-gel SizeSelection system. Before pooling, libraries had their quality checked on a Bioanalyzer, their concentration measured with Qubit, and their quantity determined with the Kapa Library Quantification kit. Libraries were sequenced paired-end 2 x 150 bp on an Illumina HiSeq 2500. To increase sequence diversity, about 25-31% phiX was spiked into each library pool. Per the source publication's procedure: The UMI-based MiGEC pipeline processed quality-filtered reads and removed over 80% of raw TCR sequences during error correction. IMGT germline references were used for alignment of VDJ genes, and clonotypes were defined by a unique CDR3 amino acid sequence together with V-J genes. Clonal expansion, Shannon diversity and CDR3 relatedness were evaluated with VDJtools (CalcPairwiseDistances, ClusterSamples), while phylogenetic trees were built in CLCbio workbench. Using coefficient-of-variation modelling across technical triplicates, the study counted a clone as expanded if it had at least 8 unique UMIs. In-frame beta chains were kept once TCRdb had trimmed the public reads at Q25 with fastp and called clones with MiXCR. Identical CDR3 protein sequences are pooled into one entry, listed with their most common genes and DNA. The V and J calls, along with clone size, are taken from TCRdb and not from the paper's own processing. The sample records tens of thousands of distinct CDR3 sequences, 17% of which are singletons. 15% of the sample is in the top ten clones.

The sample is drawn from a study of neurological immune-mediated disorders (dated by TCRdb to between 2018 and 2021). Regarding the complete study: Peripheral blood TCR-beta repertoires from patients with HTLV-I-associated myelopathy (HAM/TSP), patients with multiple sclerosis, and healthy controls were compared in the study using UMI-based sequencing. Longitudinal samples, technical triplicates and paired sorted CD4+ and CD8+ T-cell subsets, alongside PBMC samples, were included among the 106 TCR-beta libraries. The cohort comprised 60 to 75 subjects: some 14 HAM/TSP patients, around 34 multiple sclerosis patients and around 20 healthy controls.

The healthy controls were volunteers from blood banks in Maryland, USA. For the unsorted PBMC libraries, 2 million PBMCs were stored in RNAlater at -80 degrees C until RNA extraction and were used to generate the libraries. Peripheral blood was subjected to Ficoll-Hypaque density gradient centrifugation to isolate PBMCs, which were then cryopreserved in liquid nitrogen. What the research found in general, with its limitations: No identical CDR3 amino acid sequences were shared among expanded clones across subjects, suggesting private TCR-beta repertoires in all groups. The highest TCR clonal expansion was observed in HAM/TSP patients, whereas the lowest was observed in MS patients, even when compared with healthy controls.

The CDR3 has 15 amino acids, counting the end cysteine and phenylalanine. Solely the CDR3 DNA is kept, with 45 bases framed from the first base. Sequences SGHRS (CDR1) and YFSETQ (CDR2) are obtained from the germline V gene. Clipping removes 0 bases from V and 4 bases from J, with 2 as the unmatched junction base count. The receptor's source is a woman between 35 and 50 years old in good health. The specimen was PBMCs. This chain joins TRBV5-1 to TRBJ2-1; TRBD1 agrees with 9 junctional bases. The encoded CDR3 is CASSLAGTGYNEQFF. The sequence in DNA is TGCGCCAGCAGCTTGGCCGGGACAGGGTACAATGAGCAGTTCTTC.